A single TCR beta chain is shown here with its context. What it binds is unknown. Here immunoSEQ multiplex PCR was the method, and the copy in TCRdb shows in-frame clones only, minus some. The data hold almost 100,000 clones, with about nine tenths observed a single time. The data originate from a study of PD-1 blockade in classical Hodgkin lymphoma. General study points: Those achieving complete response showed baseline diversity like newly diagnosed patients.

Trimming cost V 6 bases and J 3 bases; bases outside gene matches: 18. The CDR3 consists of 18 residues. Germline V gene lookup returns CDR1 MNHEY and CDR2 SMNVEV (reference sequence). All patients experienced relapse after autologous stem cell transplantation, and brentuximab vedotin exposure was variable. The chain carries TRBV27 and TRBJ2-7, with TRBD1 matching 9 bases. The receptor was derived from a human donor with classical Hodgkin lymphoma. The source was peripheral blood mononuclear cells (PBMCs), collected at baseline. CDR3 DNA sequence: TGTGCCAGCAGCCAAACCCCTTGGACAGGGGCGACCAACTACGAGCAGTACTTC. This codes for CASSQTPWTGATNYEQYF.